A selection of T cell receptor beta chains follows, all from one sample in a study of T cells in tumors after PD-1 blockade. The repertoire was sequenced with immunoSEQ multiplex PCR; TCRdb's copy has only in-frame clones and lacks some. The table shows roughly 50,000 clones, with roughly 80% occurring only once. The sample was PBMCs, taken before anti-PD-1 treatment. These receptors all come from a human donor with basal cell carcinoma. Each CDR3 is given with its conserved first and last residue. Each record gives: D gene, clone size, J gene, V gene, CDR3 DNA, CDR3 protein. A D gene is named only where the DNA matches it firmly. Only part of the rows carry a size: once, few, many, or a class if the clone is expanded.

d_call: .
clone_size: .
j_call: TRBJ2-5
v_call: TRBV7-2
cdr3_nt: TGTGCCAGCAGCTTAGAGTCGCGGAGGCAGCACTTC
cdr3_aa: CASSLESRRQHF

d_call: TRBD1
clone_size: .
j_call: TRBJ1-2
v_call: TRBV19
cdr3_nt: TGTGCCAGTATCGGGGTCAGGGGGAACTATGGCTACACCTTC
cdr3_aa: CASIGVRGNYGYTF

d_call: .
clone_size: .
j_call: TRBJ2-2
v_call: TRBV19
cdr3_nt: TGTGCCAGTAGTAAACACCGGACCGACGGGGAGCTGTTTTTT
cdr3_aa: CASSKHRTDGELFF

d_call: .
clone_size: once
j_call: TRBJ1-5
v_call: TRBV19
cdr3_nt: TGTGCCAGTAGTATCGTAGGGCAGCCCCAGCATTTT
cdr3_aa: CASSIVGQPQHF

d_call: .
clone_size: .
j_call: TRBJ2-3
v_call: TRBV6-5
cdr3_nt: TGTGCCAGCAGTCCCACTTGGACGGACGTCGCGCAGTATTTT
cdr3_aa: CASSPTWTDVAQYF

d_call: TRBD2
clone_size: .
j_call: TRBJ2-4
v_call: TRBV5-1
cdr3_nt: TGCGCCAGCAGCCTCCTAGCGGGGGGCGGGAACATTCAGTACTTC
cdr3_aa: CASSLLAGGGNIQYF

d_call: TRBD1
clone_size: .
j_call: TRBJ2-3
v_call: TRBV30
cdr3_nt: TGTGCCTGGAGTGTAATGGGACAGGGCTCAGATACGCAGTATTTT
cdr3_aa: CAWSVMGQGSDTQYF

d_call: TRBD1
clone_size: .
j_call: TRBJ2-1
v_call: TRBV7-7
cdr3_nt: TGTGCTAGCAGCCCGGGGACAGGGATTATCAATGAGCAGTTCTTC
cdr3_aa: CASSPGTGIINEQFF

d_call: .
clone_size: .
j_call: TRBJ1-6
v_call: TRBV23-1
cdr3_nt: TGCGCCAGCGGTCTCGGACAGAACTATAATTCACCCCTCCACTTT
cdr3_aa: CASGLGQNYNSPLHF

d_call: .
clone_size: .
j_call: TRBJ2-2
v_call: TRBV21-1
cdr3_nt: TGTGCCAGCACTCACCGGAAGGGCACCGGGGAGCTGTTTTTT
cdr3_aa: CASTHRKGTGELFF

d_call: .
clone_size: .
j_call: TRBJ2-2
v_call: TRBV3-1/TRBV3-2
cdr3_nt: TGTGCCAGCAGCCACCGTACCCCCTCCAGGGGCTCGAACACCGGGGAGCTGTTTTTT
cdr3_aa: CASSHRTPSRGSNTGELFF

d_call: .
clone_size: .
j_call: TRBJ2-7
v_call: TRBV3-1/TRBV3-2
cdr3_nt: TGTGCCAGCAGCCAAGATCCGGTCGGGCCCTACGAGCAGTACTTC
cdr3_aa: CASSQDPVGPYEQYF

d_call: .
clone_size: .
j_call: TRBJ1-2
v_call: TRBV7-6
cdr3_nt: TGTGCCAGCAGCTTAGGAAGCCGGACAGCCCCTAACTATGGCTACACCTTC
cdr3_aa: CASSLGSRTAPNYGYTF

d_call: .
clone_size: .
j_call: TRBJ1-1
v_call: TRBV28
cdr3_nt: TGTGCCAGCAGTTTGCCCCCATCTAACACTGAAGCTTTCTTT
cdr3_aa: CASSLPPSNTEAFF

d_call: .
clone_size: .
j_call: TRBJ2-1
v_call: TRBV6-1
cdr3_nt: TGTGCCAGCAGTGACCTAAGGTGGGGGGCGGGCGAGCAGTTCTTC
cdr3_aa: CASSDLRWGAGEQFF

d_call: .
clone_size: .
j_call: TRBJ2-6
v_call: TRBV5-1
cdr3_nt: TGCGCCAGCAGCTTTACAGTAACTGGGGCCAACGTCCTGACTTTC
cdr3_aa: CASSFTVTGANVLTF

d_call: .
clone_size: once
j_call: TRBJ2-7
v_call: TRBV5-1
cdr3_nt: TGCGCCAGCAGCTTGGAGGTAGTTAACGGTGTTGGCGAGCAGTACTTC
cdr3_aa: CASSLEVVNGVGEQYF

d_call: .
clone_size: .
j_call: TRBJ1-2
v_call: TRBV3-1/TRBV3-2
cdr3_nt: TGTGCCAGCAGCCAAGATGAGGACCTCTATGGCTACACCTTC
cdr3_aa: CASSQDEDLYGYTF

d_call: .
clone_size: .
j_call: TRBJ1-1
v_call: TRBV7-9
cdr3_nt: TGTGCCAGCAGTCCCGTAGGGTTGGACACTGAAGCTTTCTTT
cdr3_aa: CASSPVGLDTEAFF

d_call: .
clone_size: .
j_call: TRBJ2-2
v_call: TRBV18
cdr3_nt: TGTGCCAGCTCACCTATACAGGGGAGGACCGGGGAGCTGTTTTTT
cdr3_aa: CASSPIQGRTGELFF